This T cell receptor beta chain was obtained from a study of regulatory dendritic cells for organ transplantation. Data came from immunoSEQ multiplex PCR; TCRdb stores just in-frame clones and leaves some out. The sample comprises around 6,000 clones, roughly 61% of which are singletons, and 10% to 12% rests with the top ten. Germline CDR1 is LGHNA and CDR2 is YSLEER. There are 14 residues in the CDR3. Trimming removed 0 bases at V and 8 bases at J, with 11 bases between. J is TRBJ2-1 and V is TRBV4-3; possibly TRBD2 for D (6 bases). Sequencing was done on a sample of memory CD8+ T cells from blood. Stated subset: CD45RO+ memory T cells. The origin of this receptor is a human donor in good health. This CDR3 reads CASSQDRRGHEQFF. CDR3 nucleotide sequence: TGCGCCAGCAGCCAAGATAGGAGGGGCCATGAGCAGTTCTTC.